These 20 T cell receptor beta chains originate from one sample sequenced in a study of shared clonotypes between healthy human individuals. TCRdb's copy holds only in-frame clones and misses some; the assay was immunoSEQ multiplex PCR. The table has 2,100,000 or so clones, approximately 94% seen once; the top ten hold roughly 0.13%. Sequenced material: naive CD4+ T cells sorted from blood. Described subset: CD45RA+ positively selected. The receptor set was obtained from a man younger than 35 in good health.

This chain uses TRBV11-2 with TRBJ1-1; 8 nucleotides agree with TRBD1. From germline, CDR1 is SGHAT and CDR2 FQNNGV. This CDR3 spans 18 amino acids. Trimming at V came to 4 bases and at J to 4 bases, leaving 17 bases not matched to a gene. The CDR3 DNA reads as TGTGCCAGCAGCTCTCTGAGGACAGGGATTGGGAGTGGCACTGAAGCTTTCTTT. Amino acid sequence: CASSSLRTGIGSGTEAFF.

This rearrangement joins TRBV19 to TRBJ1-5; the D is unclear. Germline V CDR1 and CDR2: LNHDA, SQIVND (reference sequence). V gave up 7 bases and J gave up 0 bases, with 13 bases separating them. This CDR3 comprises 15 residues. CDR3 amino acids: CASTLGVNSNQPQHF. In DNA form, the CDR3 reads TGTGCCAGTACCCTGGGAGTAAATAGCAATCAGCCCCAGCATTTT.

This chain joins TRBV27 and TRBJ2-7; D possibly corresponds to TRBD1 (6 bases). Germline CDR1 MNHEY, CDR2 SMNVEV (reference sequence). V gave up 3 bases and J gave up 5 bases, with 14 bases separating them. CDR3 length equals 14 residues. This chain's CDR3 is CASSFTGRANEQYF. CDR3 in DNA: TGTGCCAGCAGTTTTACAGGGCGAGCCAACGAGCAGTACTTC.

CDR3 sequence reads: CASSLSASGNTIYF. The CDR3 nucleotides read TGCGCCAGCAGCTTATCAGCCTCTGGAAACACCATATATTTT. The chain links TRBV5-1 to TRBJ1-3; D unresolved. The CDR3 has 14 residues. Per the germline V gene, CDR1 is SGHRS and CDR2 is YFSETQ. Trimming removed 2 bases from V and 0 bases from J, with 6 bases in between. The full variable domain, in which reference TRBV5-1 and TRBJ1-3 provide the parts outside the CDR3, is KAGVTQTPRYLIKTRGQQVTLSCSPISGHRSVSWYQQTPGQGLQFLFEYFSETQRNKGNFPGRFSGRQFSNSRSEMNVSTLELGDSALYLCASSLSASGNTIYFGEGSWLTVV.

The chain uses TRBV9 and TRBJ1-6; maybe TRBD1 (6 bases). V was trimmed by 4 bases and J by 6 bases, leaving 14 bases between them. The CDR3 is 15 residues long. Germline V lookup: CDR1 SGDLS, CDR2 YYNGEE. Here the CDR3 reads CASSFGQRSNSPLHF. The CDR3 DNA sequence: TGTGCCAGCAGCTTCGGACAGCGAAGTAATTCACCCCTCCACTTT.

This clone was seen only once. The chain links TRBV6-5 to TRBJ1-3; D perhaps matches TRBD1 (5 bases). V gave up 4 bases and J gave up 4 bases, with 8 bases separating them. The CDR3 spans 13 residues. Per the germline V gene, CDR1 is MNHEY and CDR2 is SVGAGI. The CDR3 spells CASSSRQGNTIYF. CDR3 DNA sequence: TGTGCCAGCAGTTCCCGACAGGGAAACACCATATATTTT.

The V gene is TRBV11-2, the J gene TRBJ1-6; D unresolved. In germline, CDR1 is SGHAT, CDR2 FQNNGV. Trimming removed 5 bases at V and 7 bases at J, with 21 bases between. This CDR3 contains 17 residues. The CDR3 spells CASSQLAQSARNSPLHF. CDR3 bases: TGTGCCAGCAGCCAACTAGCCCAATCAGCCCGGAATTCACCCCTCCACTTT. The full variable domain, rest sourced from reference TRBV11-2 and TRBJ1-6, is EAGVAQSPRYKIIEKRQSVAFWCNPISGHATLYWYQQILGQGPKLLIQFQNNGVVDDSQLPKDRFSAERLKGVDSTLKIQPAKLEDSAVYLCASSQLAQSARNSPLHFGNGTRLTVT.

V gene TRBV30 combines with J gene TRBJ1-6, with 8 bases fitting TRBD1. This CDR3 region has 18 residues. CDR1 and CDR2 (germline): GTSNPN, SVGIG (reference sequence). V trimming: 1 base; J trimming: 0 bases; junction bases outside the gene matches: 8. CDR3 coding DNA: TGTGCCTGGAGTGCCCAAAGGACAGGGATCTCCTATAATTCACCCCTCCACTTT. Its protein product is CAWSAQRTGISYNSPLHF.

This chain links TRBV6-6 with TRBJ1-3; D may be TRBD1 (5 bases). In germline, CDR1 is MNHNY, CDR2 SVGAGI (reference sequence). The CDR3 totals 13 residues. V lost 8 bases and J 1 base, leaving 9 bases between the germline ends. The CDR3 DNA sequence: TGTGCCAGCCTCAGGGATTCTGGAAACACCATATATTTT. Protein: CASLRDSGNTIYF.

The chain employs TRBV29-1 and TRBJ2-7; TRBD2 matches at 7 bases. Trimming at V came to 3 bases and at J to 0 bases, leaving 8 bases not matched to a gene. The germline CDR1 and CDR2 sequences are SQVTM and ANQGSEA. The CDR3 sequence is 15 residues long. The CDR3 region is CSVDERGMSSYEQYF. CDR3 DNA: TGCAGCGTTGATGAGCGGGGTATGAGCTCCTACGAGCAGTACTTC.

The rearrangement joins TRBV7-9 to TRBJ2-1; D perhaps matches TRBD1 (5 bases). Germline V CDR1 and CDR2: SEHNR, FQNEAQ (reference sequence). The CDR3 spans 14 residues. V was trimmed by 4 bases and J by 8 bases, leaving 15 bases between them. CDR3 region: CASSSWPLGDEQFF. For the CDR3, the DNA is TGTGCCAGCAGCTCATGGCCCCTAGGGGATGAGCAGTTCTTC. The full variable domain, completed using reference TRBV7-9 and TRBJ2-1, is DTGVSQNPRHKITKRGQNVTFRCDPISEHNRLYWYRQTLGQGPEFLTYFQNEAQLEKSRLLSDRFSAERPKGSFSTLEIQRTEQGDSAMYLCASSSWPLGDEQFFGPGTRLTVL.

The chain links TRBV5-4 to TRBJ2-1, with D unresolved. The CDR3 is 15 amino acids. Germline CDR1 and CDR2: SGHNT and YYREEE (reference sequence). V lost 2 bases and J 7 bases, leaving 16 bases between the germline ends. This CDR3 is CASSLGSSPTNEQFF. The CDR3 region has the DNA TGTGCCAGCAGCTTAGGAAGCTCCCCTACGAATGAGCAGTTCTTC.

This chain connects TRBV7-9 to TRBJ2-5; a weak D match, TRBD1 (6 bases). V dropped 7 bases and J dropped 2 bases, with 20 bases sitting between them. The CDR3 totals 16 residues. Germline-derived CDR1 and CDR2 are SEHNR and FQNEAQ (reference sequence). The CDR3: CASTVPQGTLQETQYF. Here the CDR3 DNA reads TGTGCCAGCACCGTGCCACAGGGTACACTGCAAGAGACCCAGTACTTC. Variable domain in full (rest from reference TRBV7-9 and TRBJ2-5): DTGVSQNPRHKITKRGQNVTFRCDPISEHNRLYWYRQTLGQGPEFLTYFQNEAQLEKSRLLSDRFSAERPKGSFSTLEIQRTEQGDSAMYLCASTVPQGTLQETQYFGPGTRLLVL.

This chain joins TRBV7-8 and TRBJ1-1; a possible D gene is TRBD1 (6 bases). This CDR3 contains 16 residues. Trimming cost V 1 base and J 1 base, with 13 bases left between them. Germline CDR1 is SGHVS and CDR2 is FQNEAQ. CDR3 DNA sequence: TGTGCCAGCAGCTTAGGGTTGGGGGCGGCGAACACTGAAGCTTTCTTT. Translating it yields CASSLGLGAANTEAFF.

The genes are TRBV4-1 and TRBJ2-1, with TRBD2 matching 10 bases. CDR1 and CDR2 (germline): MGHRA, YSYEKL. Trimming took 1 base from V and 8 from J; bases not matched to a gene: 11. The CDR3 extends over 17 amino acids. CDR3 nucleotide sequence: TGCGCCAGCAGCCAAGTGGAGGGACTAGCGCTCACCGATGAGCAGTTCTTC. Protein product: CASSQVEGLALTDEQFF.

The rearrangement links TRBV7-4 to TRBJ1-6; 7 bases align to TRBD1. CDR3 length equals 14 residues. V shed 3 bases, J shed 6 bases, and the junction held 2 bases outside the gene matches. Germline CDR1 and CDR2: SGHVT and SQSDAQ. The CDR3 DNA follows: TGTGCCAGCAGCTTTCGACAGGGTAATTCACCCCTCCACTTT. Its translation: CASSFRQGNSPLHF. The complete variable domain, with remaining parts taken from reference TRBV7-4 and TRBJ1-6, reads GAGVSQSPRYKVAKRGRDVALRCDSISGHVTLYWYRQTLGQGSEVLTYSQSDAQRDKSGRPSGRFSAERPERSVSTLKIQRTEQGDSAVYLCASSFRQGNSPLHFGNGTRLTVT.

This rearrangement joins TRBV28 to TRBJ2-6, with D hard to call. Looked up from germline, CDR1 is MDHEN and CDR2 is SYDVKM. CDR3 length: 18 amino acids. V was clipped by 3 bases and J by 0 bases, with 15 bases between them. The CDR3 bases are TGTGCCAGCAGTTTGAACCCAGGACGGAGCTCTGGGGCCAACGTCCTGACTTTC. This codes for CASSLNPGRSSGANVLTF. The full variable domain, its missing parts supplied by reference TRBV28 and TRBJ2-6, is DVKVTQSSRYLVKRTGEKVFLECVQDMDHENMFWYRQDPGLGLRLIYFSYDVKMKEKGDIPEGYSVSREKKERFSLILESASTNQTSMYLCASSLNPGRSSGANVLTFGAGSRLTVL.

The chain combines TRBV10-3 with TRBJ2-2, with 7 bases that match TRBD2. Germline V lookup: CDR1 ENHRY, CDR2 SYGVKD. This CDR3 has 14 amino acids. Germline trimming cut 10 bases from V and 3 bases from J; bases unmatched to any gene: 8. The DNA for the CDR3 is TGTGCCACGAGACTAGCTTCGGACACCGGGGAGCTGTTTTTT. Translating it yields CATRLASDTGELFF.

The chain combines TRBV11-2 with TRBJ2-5; 15 bases map to TRBD2. The CDR3 extends over 18 amino acids. CDR1 SGHAT and CDR2 FQNNGV come from the germline V gene. V trimming: 1 base; J trimming: 4 bases; junction bases outside the gene matches: 7. The CDR3 nucleotides read TGTGCCAGCAGCTTAGGAGGACTAGCGGGGGGGTCCGGAGAGACCCAGTACTTC. Translating it yields CASSLGGLAGGSGETQYF.

This rearrangement joins TRBV7-2 to TRBJ2-1; unclear D gene. V was shortened by 2 bases and J by 8 bases, with 13 bases between the two germline ends. CDR3 length: 14 amino acids. The germline gives CDR1 SGHTA, CDR2 FQGNSA. The DNA for the CDR3 is TGTGCCAGCAGCTTAAGTGTGGGGTGGGATGAGCAGTTCTTC. Translation gives CASSLSVGWDEQFF. Complete variable domain (other parts from reference TRBV7-2 and TRBJ2-1): GAGVSQSPSNKVTEKGKDVELRCDPISGHTALYWYRQSLGQGLEFLIYFQGNSAPDKSGLPSDRFSAERTGGSVSTLTIQRTQQEDSAVYLCASSLSVGWDEQFFGPGTRLTVL.